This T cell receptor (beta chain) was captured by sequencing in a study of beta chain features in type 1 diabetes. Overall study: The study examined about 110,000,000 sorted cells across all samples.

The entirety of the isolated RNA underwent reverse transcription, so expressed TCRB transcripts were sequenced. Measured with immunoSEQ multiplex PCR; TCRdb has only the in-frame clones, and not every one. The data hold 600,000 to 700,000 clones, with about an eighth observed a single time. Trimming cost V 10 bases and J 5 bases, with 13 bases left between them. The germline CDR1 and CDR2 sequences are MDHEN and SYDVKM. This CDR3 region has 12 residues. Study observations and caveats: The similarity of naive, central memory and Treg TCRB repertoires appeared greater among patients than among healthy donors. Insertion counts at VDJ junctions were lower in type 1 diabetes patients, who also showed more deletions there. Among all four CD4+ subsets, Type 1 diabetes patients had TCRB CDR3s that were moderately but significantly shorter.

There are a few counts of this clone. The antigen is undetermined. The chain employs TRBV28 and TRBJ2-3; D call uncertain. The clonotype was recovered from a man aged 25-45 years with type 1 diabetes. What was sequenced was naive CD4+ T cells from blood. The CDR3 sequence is CATRTTKDTQYF. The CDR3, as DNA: TGTGCCACGAGAACAACTAAAGATACGCAGTATTTT.